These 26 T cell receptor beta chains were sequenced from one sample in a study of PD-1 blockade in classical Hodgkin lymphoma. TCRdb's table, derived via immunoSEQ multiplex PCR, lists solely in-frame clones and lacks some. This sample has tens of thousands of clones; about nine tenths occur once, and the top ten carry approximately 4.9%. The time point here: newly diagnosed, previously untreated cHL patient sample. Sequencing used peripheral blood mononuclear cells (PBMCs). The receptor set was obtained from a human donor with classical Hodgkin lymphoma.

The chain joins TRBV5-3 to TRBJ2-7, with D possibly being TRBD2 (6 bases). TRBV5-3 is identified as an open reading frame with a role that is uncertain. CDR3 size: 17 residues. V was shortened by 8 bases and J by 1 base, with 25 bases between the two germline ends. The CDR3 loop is CARPNTWASVGSYEQYV. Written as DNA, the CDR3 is TGTGCCAGGCCGAACACCTGGGCTAGCGTGGGGTCCTACGAGCAGTACGTC.

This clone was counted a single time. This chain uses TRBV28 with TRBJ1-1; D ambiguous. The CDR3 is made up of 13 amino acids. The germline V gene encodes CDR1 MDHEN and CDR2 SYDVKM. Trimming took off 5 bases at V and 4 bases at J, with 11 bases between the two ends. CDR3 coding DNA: TGTGCCAGCAGTATCACACGGGTCACTGAAGCTTTCTTT. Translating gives CASSITRVTEAFF.

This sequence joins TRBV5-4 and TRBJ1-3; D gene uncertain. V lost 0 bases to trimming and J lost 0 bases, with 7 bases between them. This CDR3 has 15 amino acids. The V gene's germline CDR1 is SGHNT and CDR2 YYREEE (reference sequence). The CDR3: CASSLDLSSGNTIYF. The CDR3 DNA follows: TGTGCCAGCAGCTTGGATCTGTCCTCTGGAAACACCATATATTTT.

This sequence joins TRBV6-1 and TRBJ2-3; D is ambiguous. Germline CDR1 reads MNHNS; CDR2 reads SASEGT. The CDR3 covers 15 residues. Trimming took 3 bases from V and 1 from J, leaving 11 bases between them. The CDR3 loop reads CASSEAGLGTDTQYF. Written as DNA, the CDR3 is TGTGCCAGCAGTGAGGCCGGGCTAGGCACAGATACGCAGTATTTT.

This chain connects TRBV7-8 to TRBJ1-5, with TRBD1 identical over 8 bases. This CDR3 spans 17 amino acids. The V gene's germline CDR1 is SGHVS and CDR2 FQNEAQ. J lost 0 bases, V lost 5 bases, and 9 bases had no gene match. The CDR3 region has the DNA TGTGCCAGCAGCCTGATCAGGGGGCCCTATAGCAATCAGCCCCAGCATTTT. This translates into CASSLIRGPYSNQPQHF.

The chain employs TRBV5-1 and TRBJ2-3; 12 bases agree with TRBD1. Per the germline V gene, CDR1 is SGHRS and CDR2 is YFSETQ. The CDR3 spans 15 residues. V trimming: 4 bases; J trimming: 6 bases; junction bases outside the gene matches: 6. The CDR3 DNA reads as TGCGCCAGCAGCACCTTGGGACAGGGGGCCGATACGCAGTATTTT. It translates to CASSTLGQGADTQYF.

The CDR3 bases are TGTGCCACCAGCAGAGTTTCCACTGAAGCTTTCTTT. This codes for CATSRVSTEAFF. The chain has TRBV15 and TRBJ1-1; D gene uncertain. Germline CDR1 reads LNHNV; CDR2 reads YYDKDF (reference sequence). The CDR3 covers 12 residues. Trimming removed 1 base at V and 4 bases at J, with 4 bases between.

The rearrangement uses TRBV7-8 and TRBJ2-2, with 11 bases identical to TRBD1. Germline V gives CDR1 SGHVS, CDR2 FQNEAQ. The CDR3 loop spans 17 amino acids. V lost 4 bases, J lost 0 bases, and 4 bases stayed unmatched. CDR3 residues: CASSSWGQGANTGELFF. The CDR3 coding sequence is TGTGCCAGCAGCTCGTGGGGACAGGGGGCGAACACCGGGGAGCTGTTTTTT.

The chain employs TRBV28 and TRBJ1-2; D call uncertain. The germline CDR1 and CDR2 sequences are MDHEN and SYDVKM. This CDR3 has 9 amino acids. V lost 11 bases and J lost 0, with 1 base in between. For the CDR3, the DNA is TGTGCCCCTAACTATGGCTACACCTTC. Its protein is CAPNYGYTF.

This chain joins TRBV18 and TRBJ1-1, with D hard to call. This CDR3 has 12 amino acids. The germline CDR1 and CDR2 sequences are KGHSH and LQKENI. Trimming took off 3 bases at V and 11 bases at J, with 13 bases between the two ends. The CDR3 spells CASSPQGFQAFF. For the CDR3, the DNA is TGTGCCAGCTCACCTCAAGGATTTCAGGCTTTCTTT.

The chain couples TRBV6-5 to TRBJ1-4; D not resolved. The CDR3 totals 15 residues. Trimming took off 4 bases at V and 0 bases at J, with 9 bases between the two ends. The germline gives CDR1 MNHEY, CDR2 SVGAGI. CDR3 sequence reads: CASSLHSATNEKLFF. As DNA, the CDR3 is TGTGCCAGCAGTTTACACAGTGCAACTAATGAAAAACTGTTTTTT.

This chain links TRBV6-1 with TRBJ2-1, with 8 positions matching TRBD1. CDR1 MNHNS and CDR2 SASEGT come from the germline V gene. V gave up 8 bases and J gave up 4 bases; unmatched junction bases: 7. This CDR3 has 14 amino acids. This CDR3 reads CASQGTGFYNEQFF. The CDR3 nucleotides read TGTGCCAGCCAAGGGACAGGATTTTACAATGAGCAGTTCTTC.

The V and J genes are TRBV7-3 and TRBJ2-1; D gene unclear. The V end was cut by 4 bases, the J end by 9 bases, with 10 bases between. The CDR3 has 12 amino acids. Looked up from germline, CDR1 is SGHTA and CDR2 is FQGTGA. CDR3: CASSSRNGEQFF. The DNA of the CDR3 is TGTGCCAGCAGCTCCCGAAATGGTGAGCAGTTCTTC. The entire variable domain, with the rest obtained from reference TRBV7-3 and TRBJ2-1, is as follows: GAGVSQTPSNKVTEKGKYVELRCDPISGHTALYWYRQSLGQGPEFLIYFQGTGAADDSGLPNDRFFAVRPEGSVSTLKIQRTERGDSAVYLCASSSRNGEQFFGPGTRLTVL.

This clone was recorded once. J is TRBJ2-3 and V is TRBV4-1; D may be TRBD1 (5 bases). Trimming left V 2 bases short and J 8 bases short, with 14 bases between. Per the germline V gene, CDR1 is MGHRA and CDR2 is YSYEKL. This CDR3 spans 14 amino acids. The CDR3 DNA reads TGCGCCAGCAGCCAAACGCAGGGTCAGGGTACGCAGTATTTT. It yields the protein CASSQTQGQGTQYF.

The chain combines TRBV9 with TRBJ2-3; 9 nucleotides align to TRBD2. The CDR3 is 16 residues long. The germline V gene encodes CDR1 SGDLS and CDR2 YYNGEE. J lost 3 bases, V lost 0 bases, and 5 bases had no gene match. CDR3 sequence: CASSVDSGLATDTQYF. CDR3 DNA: TGTGCCAGCAGCGTAGATTCGGGACTAGCTACAGATACGCAGTATTTT.

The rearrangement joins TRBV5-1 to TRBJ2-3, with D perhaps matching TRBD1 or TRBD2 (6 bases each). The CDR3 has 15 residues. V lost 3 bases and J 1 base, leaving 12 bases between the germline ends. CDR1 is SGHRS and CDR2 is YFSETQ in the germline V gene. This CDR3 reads CASSWGAAGTDTQYF. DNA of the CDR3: TGCGCCAGCAGCTGGGGGGCGGCGGGCACAGATACGCAGTATTTT.

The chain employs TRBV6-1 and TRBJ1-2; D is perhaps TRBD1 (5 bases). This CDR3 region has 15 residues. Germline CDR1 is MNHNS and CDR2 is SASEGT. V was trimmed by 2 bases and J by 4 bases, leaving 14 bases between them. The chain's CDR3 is CASSENGARVYGYTF. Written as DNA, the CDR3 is TGTGCCAGCAGTGAAAATGGGGCCAGGGTCTATGGCTACACCTTC.

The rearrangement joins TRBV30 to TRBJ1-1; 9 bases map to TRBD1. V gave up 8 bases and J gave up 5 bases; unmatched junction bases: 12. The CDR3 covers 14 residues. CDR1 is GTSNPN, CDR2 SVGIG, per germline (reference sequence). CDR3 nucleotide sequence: TGTGCCCAGCAACAGGGGGCGAGGGGGACTGAAGCTTTCTTT. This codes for CAQQQGARGTEAFF.

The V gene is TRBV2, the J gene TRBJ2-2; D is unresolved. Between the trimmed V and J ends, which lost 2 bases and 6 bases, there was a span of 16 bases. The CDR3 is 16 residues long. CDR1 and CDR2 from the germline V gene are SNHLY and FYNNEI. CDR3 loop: CASSEMRTAGAGELFF. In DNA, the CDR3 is TGTGCCAGCAGTGAAATGCGAACAGCTGGGGCCGGGGAGCTGTTTTTT.

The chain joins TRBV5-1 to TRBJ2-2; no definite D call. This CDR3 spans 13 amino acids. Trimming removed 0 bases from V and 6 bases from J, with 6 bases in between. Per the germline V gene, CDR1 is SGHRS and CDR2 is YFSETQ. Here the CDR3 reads CASSLVGPGELFF. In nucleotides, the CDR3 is TGCGCCAGCAGCTTGGTAGGGCCCGGGGAGCTGTTTTTT.

The CDR3 is CASSLEHRGRMGEQYV. In DNA, the CDR3 is TGTGCCAGCAGCTTAGAGCATCGCGGGAGGATGGGCGAGCAGTACGTC. The chain joins TRBV7-8 to TRBJ2-7, with 8 bases aligning to TRBD2. Looked up from germline, CDR1 is SGHVS and CDR2 is FQNEAQ. CDR3 length: 16 amino acids. V lost 1 base, J lost 6 bases, and 11 bases stayed unmatched.

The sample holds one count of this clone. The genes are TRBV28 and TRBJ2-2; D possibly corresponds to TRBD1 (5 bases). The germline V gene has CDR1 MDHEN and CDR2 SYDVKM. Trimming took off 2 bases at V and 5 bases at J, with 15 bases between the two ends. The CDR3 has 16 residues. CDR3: CASSLGAQARTGELFF. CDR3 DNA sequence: TGTGCCAGCAGTTTAGGGGCACAGGCTCGGACCGGGGAGCTGTTTTTT.

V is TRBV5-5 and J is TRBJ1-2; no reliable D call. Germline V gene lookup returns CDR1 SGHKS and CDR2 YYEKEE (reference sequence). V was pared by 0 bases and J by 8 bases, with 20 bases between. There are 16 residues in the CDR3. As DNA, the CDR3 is TGTGCCAGCAGCTTGGCGTGGCAGTCGCTTAGAGGGGGCTACACCTTC. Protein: CASSLAWQSLRGGYTF.

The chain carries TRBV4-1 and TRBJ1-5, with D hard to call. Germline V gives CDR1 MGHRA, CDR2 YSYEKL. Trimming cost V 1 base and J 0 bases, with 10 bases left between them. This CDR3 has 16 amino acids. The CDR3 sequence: CASSQGESNSNQPQHF. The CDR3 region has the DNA TGCGCCAGCAGCCAAGGTGAAAGCAATAGCAATCAGCCCCAGCATTTT.

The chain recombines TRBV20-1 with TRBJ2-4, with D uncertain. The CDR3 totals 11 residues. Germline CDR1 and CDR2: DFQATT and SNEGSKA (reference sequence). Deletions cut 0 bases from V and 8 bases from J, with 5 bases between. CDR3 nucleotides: TGCAGTGCTAGAGAAGTGGACATTCAGTACTTC. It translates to CSAREVDIQYF.

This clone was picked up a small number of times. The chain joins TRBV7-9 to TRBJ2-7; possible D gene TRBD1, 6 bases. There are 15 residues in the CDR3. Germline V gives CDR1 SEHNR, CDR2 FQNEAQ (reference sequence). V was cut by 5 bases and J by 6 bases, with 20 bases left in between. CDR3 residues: CASSVKAAGVGEQYF. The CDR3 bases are TGTGCCAGCAGCGTTAAGGCGGCAGGGGTGGGCGAGCAGTACTTC.